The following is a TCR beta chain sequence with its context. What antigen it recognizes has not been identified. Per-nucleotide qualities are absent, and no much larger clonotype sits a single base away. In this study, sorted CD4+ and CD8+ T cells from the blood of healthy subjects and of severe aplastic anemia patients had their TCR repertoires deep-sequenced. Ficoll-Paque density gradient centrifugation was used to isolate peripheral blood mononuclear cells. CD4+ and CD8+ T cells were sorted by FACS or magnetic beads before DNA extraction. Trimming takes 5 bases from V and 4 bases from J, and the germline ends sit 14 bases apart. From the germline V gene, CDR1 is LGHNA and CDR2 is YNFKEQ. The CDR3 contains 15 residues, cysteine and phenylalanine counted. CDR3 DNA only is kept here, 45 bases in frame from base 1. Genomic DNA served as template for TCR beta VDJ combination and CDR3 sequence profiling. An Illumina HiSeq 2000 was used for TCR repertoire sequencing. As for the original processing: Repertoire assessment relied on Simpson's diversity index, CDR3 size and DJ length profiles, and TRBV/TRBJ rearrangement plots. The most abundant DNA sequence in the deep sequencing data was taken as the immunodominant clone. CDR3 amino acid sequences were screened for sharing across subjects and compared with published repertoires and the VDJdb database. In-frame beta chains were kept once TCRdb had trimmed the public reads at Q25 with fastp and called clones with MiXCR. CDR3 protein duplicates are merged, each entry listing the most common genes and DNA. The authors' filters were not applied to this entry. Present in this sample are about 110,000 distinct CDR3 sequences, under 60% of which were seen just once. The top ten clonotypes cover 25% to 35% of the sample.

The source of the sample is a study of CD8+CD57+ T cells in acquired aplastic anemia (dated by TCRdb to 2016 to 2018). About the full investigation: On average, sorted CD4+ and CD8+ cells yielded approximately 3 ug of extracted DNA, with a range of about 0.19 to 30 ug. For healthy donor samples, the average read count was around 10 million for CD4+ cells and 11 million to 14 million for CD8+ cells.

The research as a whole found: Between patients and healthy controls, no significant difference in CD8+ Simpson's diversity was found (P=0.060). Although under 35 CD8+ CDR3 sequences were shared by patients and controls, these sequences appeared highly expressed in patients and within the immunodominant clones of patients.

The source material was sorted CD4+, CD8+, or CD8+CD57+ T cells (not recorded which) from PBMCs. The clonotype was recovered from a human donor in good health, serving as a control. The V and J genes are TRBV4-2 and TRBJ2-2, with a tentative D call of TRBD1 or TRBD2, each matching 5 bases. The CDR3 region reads CASSVGDVSTGELFF. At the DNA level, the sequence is TGTGCCAGCAGCGTAGGGGACGTAAGCACCGGGGAGCTGTTTTTT.